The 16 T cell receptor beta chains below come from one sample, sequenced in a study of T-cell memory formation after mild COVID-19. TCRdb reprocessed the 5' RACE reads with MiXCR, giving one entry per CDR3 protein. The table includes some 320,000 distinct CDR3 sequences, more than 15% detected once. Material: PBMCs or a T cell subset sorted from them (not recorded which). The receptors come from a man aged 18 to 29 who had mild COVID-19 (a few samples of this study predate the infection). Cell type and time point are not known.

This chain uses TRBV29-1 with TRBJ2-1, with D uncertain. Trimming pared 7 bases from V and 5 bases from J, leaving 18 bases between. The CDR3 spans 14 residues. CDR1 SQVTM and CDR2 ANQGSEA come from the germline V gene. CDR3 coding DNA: TGCAGCGCCCTACAGCCCCGGCTCGACAATGAGCAGTTCTTC. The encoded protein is CSALQPRLDNEQFF.

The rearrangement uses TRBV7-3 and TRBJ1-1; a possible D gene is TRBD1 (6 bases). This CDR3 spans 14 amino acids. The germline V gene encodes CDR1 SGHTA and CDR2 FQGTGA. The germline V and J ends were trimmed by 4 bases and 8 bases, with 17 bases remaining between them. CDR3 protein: CASSSTGSDPEAFF. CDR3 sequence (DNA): TGTGCCAGCAGCTCGACAGGATCCGACCCCGAAGCTTTCTTT.

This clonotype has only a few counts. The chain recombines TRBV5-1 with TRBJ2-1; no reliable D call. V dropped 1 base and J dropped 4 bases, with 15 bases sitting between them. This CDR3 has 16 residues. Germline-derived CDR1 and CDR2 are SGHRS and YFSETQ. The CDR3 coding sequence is TGCGCCAGCAGCTTGATGAGTAGGAGCAAATACAATGAGCAGTTCTTC. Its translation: CASSLMSRSKYNEQFF.

CDR3: CASSSAWGRDIQYF. In nucleotides, the CDR3 is TGTGCCAGCAGCTCGGCTTGGGGCCGGGACATTCAGTACTTC. The genes are TRBV11-2 and TRBJ2-4; the D gene is possibly TRBD1 (5 bases). Per the germline V gene, CDR1 is SGHAT and CDR2 is FQNNGV. The CDR3 is 14 residues long. V dropped 4 bases and J dropped 8 bases, with 15 bases sitting between them.

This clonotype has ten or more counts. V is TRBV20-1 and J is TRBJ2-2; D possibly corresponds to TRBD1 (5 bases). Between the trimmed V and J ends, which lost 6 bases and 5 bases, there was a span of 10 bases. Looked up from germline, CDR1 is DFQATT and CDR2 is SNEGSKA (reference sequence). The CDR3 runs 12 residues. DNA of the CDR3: TGCAGTGCGAAAGACAGAACCGGGGAGCTGTTTTTT. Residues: CSAKDRTGELFF.

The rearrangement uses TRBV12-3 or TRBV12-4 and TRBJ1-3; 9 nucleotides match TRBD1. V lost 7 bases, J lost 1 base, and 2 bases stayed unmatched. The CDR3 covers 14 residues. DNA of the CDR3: TGTGCCAGCACCGACAGGGGGTCTGGAAACACCATATATTTT. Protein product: CASTDRGSGNTIYF.

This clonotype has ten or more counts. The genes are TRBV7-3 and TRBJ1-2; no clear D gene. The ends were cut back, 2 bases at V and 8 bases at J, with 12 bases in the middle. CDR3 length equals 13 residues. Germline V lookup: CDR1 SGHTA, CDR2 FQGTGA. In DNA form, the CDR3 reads TGTGCCAGCAGCTTAGATAGAAAGGACGGCTACACCTTC. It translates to CASSLDRKDGYTF. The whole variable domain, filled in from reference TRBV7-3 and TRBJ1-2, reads GAGVSQTPSNKVTEKGKYVELRCDPISGHTALYWYRQSLGQGPEFLIYFQGTGAADDSGLPNDRFFAVRPEGSVSTLKIQRTERGDSAVYLCASSLDRKDGYTFGSGTRLTVV.

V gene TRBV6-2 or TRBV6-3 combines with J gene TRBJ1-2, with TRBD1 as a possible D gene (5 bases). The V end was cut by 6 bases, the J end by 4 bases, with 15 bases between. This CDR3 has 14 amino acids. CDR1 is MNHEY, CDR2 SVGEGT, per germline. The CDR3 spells CASSLTGGSYGYTF. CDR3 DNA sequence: TGTGCCAGCAGCCTGACGGGGGGATCCTATGGCTACACCTTC.

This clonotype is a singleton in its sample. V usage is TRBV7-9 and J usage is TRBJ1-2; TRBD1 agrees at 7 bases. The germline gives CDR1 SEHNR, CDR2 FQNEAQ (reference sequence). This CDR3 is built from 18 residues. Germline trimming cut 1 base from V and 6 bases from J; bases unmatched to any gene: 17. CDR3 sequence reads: CASSLVSLRGLTGDGYTF. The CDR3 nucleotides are TGTGCCAGCAGCTTAGTTTCATTAAGGGGATTAACAGGGGATGGCTACACCTTC. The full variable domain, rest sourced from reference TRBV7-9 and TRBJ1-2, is DTGVSQNPRHKITKRGQNVTFRCDPISEHNRLYWYRQTLGQGPEFLTYFQNEAQLEKSRLLSDRFSAERPKGSFSTLEIQRTEQGDSAMYLCASSLVSLRGLTGDGYTFGSGTRLTVV.

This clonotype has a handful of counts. The DNA for the CDR3 is TGTGCCAGCAGCGTAGGGAACAGGGTCGCAGAGACCCAGTACTTC. The encoded protein is CASSVGNRVAETQYF. J is TRBJ2-5 and V is TRBV9; D is possibly TRBD1 (6 bases). This CDR3 has 15 amino acids. The germline CDR1 and CDR2 sequences are SGDLS and YYNGEE. V lost 0 bases and J lost 4, with 13 bases in between.

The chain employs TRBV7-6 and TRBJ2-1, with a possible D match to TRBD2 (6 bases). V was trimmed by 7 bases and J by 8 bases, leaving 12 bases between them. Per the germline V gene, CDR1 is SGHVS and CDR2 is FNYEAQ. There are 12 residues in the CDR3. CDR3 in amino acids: CASTNGGDEQFF. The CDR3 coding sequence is TGTGCCAGCACCAACGGAGGGGATGAGCAGTTCTTC.

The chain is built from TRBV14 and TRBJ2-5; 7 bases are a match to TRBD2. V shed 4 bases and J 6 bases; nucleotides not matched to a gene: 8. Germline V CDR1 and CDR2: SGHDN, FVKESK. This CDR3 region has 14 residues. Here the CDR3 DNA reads TGTGCCAGCAGCCGGGGAGGGGATACACAGACCCAGTACTTC. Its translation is CASSRGGDTQTQYF.

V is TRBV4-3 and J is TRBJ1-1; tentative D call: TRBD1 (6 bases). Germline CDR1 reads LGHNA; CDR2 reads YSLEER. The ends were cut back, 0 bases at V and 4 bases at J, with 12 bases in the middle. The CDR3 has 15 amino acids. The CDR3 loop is CASSQEQGRSTEAFF. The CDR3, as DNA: TGCGCCAGCAGCCAAGAACAGGGTCGGTCCACTGAAGCTTTCTTT.

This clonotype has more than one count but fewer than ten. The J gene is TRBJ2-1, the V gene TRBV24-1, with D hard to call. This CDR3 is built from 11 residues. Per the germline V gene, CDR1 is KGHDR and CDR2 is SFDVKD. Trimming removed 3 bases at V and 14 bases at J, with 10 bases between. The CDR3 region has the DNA TGTGCCACCAGTGATGGCTCATATGAGTTCTTC. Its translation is CATSDGSYEFF.

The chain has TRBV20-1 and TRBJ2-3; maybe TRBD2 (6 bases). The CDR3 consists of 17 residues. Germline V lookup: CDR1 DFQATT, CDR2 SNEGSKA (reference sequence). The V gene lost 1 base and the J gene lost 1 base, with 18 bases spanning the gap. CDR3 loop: CSARAAASSAGTDTQYF. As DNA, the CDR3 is TGCAGTGCTAGAGCCGCCGCCTCTAGCGCTGGCACAGATACGCAGTATTTT.

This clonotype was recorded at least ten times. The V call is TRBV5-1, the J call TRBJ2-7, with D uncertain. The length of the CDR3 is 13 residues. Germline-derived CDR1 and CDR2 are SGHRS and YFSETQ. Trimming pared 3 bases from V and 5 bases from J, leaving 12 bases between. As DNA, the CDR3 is TGCGCCAGCAGCTGGGCCCAGTCCCACGAGCAGTACTTC. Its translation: CASSWAQSHEQYF.